This TCR beta chain derives from a study of T cells in women clearing cervical HPV infection. Looking at the study overall: Control women cleared a single incident HPV16 infection within 12 months. HLA type stays a possible confounder, typing being limited.

Note on this clone: The sequenced fragment ends 3 residues before the CDR3 boundary, so the rest is inferred from the germline J gene.

Sequencing used immunoSEQ multiplex PCR; TCRdb keeps in-frame clones, though not all of them. The record lists roughly 42,000 clones, of which the ten most abundant hold 1% to 1.5%. The CDR3 extends over 15 amino acids. From germline, CDR1 is SGHVS and CDR2 FQNEAQ. V shed 11 bases and J shed 5 bases, with 24 bases lying between them. The TCR sequence derives from a woman between 18 and 75 years old with a cervical HPV16 infection that either progressed to CIN3+ or cleared (not recorded which). The rearrangement joins TRBV7-8 to TRBJ2-5; D may correspond to TRBD1 or TRBD2 (6 bases each). The material sequenced was blood buffy coat. CDR3 residues: CASRGGGRVRETQYF. CDR3 DNA (partial): TGTGCCTCCAGGGGAGGCGGAAGGGTGCGGGAGACC.